These 30 T cell receptor beta chains came from one sample sequenced in a study of molecular identifiers for immune sequencing clone quantification. In TCRdb, the PCR reads were re-called with MiXCR into one record per CDR3 protein. This sample has under 650,000 distinct CDR3 sequences, with about 20% found just once. The source material was naive CD8+ T cells from blood, with Jurkat cell RNA spiked in. Subset denoted: FACS-sorted CD8+CD4-CCR7+CD45RA+ naive T cells. These receptors were obtained from a human donor in good health. Some libraries in this study had Jurkat cell RNA spiked in.

This clonotype has a handful of counts. CDR3: CASRWGTGELFF. CDR3 nucleotide sequence: TGTGCCAGCAGATGGGGGACCGGGGAGCTGTTTTTT. V is TRBV11-2 and J is TRBJ2-2; D is possibly TRBD1 or TRBD2 (5 bases each). The CDR3 spans 12 residues. Trimming cost V 6 bases and J 5 bases, with 7 bases left between them. The germline V gene has CDR1 SGHAT and CDR2 FQNNGV.

This clonotype showed up many times. The chain combines TRBV15 with TRBJ2-3, with 10 bases lining up with TRBD1. The CDR3 is made up of 17 amino acids. The germline V gene encodes CDR1 LNHNV and CDR2 YYDKDF (reference sequence). With V trimmed by 0 bases and J by 4 bases, 7 bases remained unmatched. This CDR3 is CATSREVGQGVADTQYF. Here the CDR3 DNA reads TGTGCCACCAGCAGAGAAGTAGGACAGGGGGTGGCAGATACGCAGTATTTT.

This clonotype was counted at least ten times. The J gene is TRBJ2-6, the V gene TRBV4-3; D might be TRBD1 (5 bases). Trimming took 0 bases from V and 2 from J, leaving 11 bases between them. CDR1 and CDR2 (germline): LGHNA, YSLEER. The CDR3 has 17 amino acids. Written as DNA, the CDR3 is TGCGCCAGCAGCCAAGATTGGAGCAGGGCTGGGGCCAACGTCCTGACTTTC. Translating gives CASSQDWSRAGANVLTF.

To note about this clonotype: This may arise from a read error, as a much more abundant clone is one base away. The V and J genes are TRBV6-2 or TRBV6-3 and TRBJ1-2; D might be TRBD1 (5 bases). V shed 5 bases and J shed 8 bases, with 21 bases lying between them. Germline lookup yields CDR1 MNHEY and CDR2 SVGEGT. There are 15 residues in the CDR3. For the CDR3, the DNA is TGTGCCAGCAGTCGAATGCGACAGTCCTATGGGGGCTACACCTTC. Translated, it gives CASSRMRQSYGGYTF.

Regarding this clonotype: A much more abundant neighbour one base away suggests this may be a read error. The chain couples TRBV16 to TRBJ1-5, with D unresolved. CDR1 is KGHSY, CDR2 FQNENV, per germline. This CDR3 comprises 18 residues. The CDR3 DNA reads as TGTGCCGGCAGCCAATCGGCGGTGGCAGGTATCGGGAGCCAGCCCCAGCATTTT. Translating it yields CAGSQSAVAGIGSQPQHF.

This clonotype occurred many times. The chain employs TRBV27 and TRBJ2-3; D assignment may be TRBD1 or TRBD2 (5 bases each). The CDR3 loop spans 12 amino acids. V lost 5 bases and J lost 7, with 10 bases in between. Germline CDR1 MNHEY, CDR2 SMNVEV (reference sequence). DNA of the CDR3: TGTGCCAGCAGTGGGACCCCTTATACGCAGTATTTT. Its translation is CASSGTPYTQYF.

This sequence joins TRBV29-1 and TRBJ2-7; weak D call: TRBD2 (6 bases). With 3 bases removed from V and 3 bases from J, the gap between germline ends came to 9 bases. CDR1 is SQVTM, CDR2 ANQGSEA, per germline. The CDR3 has 12 amino acids. CDR3: CSVDGGNYEQYF. CDR3 bases: TGCAGCGTTGATGGGGGGAACTACGAGCAGTACTTC.

Many counts were recorded for this clonotype. V gene TRBV14 combines with J gene TRBJ2-6; perhaps TRBD2 as D (5 bases). The CDR3 sequence is 15 residues long. V was trimmed by 3 bases and J by 2 bases, leaving 8 bases between them. Per the germline V gene, CDR1 is SGHDN and CDR2 is FVKESK. The CDR3 protein is CASSHGKAGANVLTF. In nucleotides, the CDR3 is TGTGCCAGCAGCCACGGGAAGGCTGGGGCCAACGTCCTGACTTTC.

Remarks on this clonotype: With a much larger clone just one base away, this may be a read error. The chain has TRBV20-1 and TRBJ1-4; no firm D call. The CDR3 spans 14 residues. Germline loops: CDR1 DFQATT, CDR2 SNEGSKA (reference sequence). V lost 4 bases, J lost 10 bases, and 19 bases lay in between. The DNA for the CDR3 is TGCAGTGCTATAATACCCCGCGAATGGGGAAAACTGTTTTTT. Amino acid sequence: CSAIIPREWGKLFF.

This clonotype has ten or more counts. The chain has TRBV3-1 and TRBJ1-1; TRBD1 aligns across 8 bases. Germline V CDR1 and CDR2: LGHDT, YNNKEL (reference sequence). The CDR3 totals 17 residues. J gave up 4 bases and V 1 base, and 11 bases lay outside the gene matches. CDR3 residues: CASSQGGQGARSTEAFF. CDR3 coding DNA: TGTGCCAGCAGCCAAGGGGGGCAGGGGGCCAGGAGCACTGAAGCTTTCTTT.

As for this clonotype: Given a much more abundant clone one base away, this may be a read error. The gene calls are TRBV20-1 and TRBJ2-7, with D unresolved. CDR1 and CDR2 from the germline V gene are DFQATT and SNEGSKA (reference sequence). V was pared by 6 bases and J by 0 bases, with 15 bases between. This CDR3 spans 14 amino acids. CDR3 protein: CSAPGRVHSYEQYF. The CDR3 DNA reads as TGCAGTGCCCCTGGACGGGTACACTCCTACGAGCAGTACTTC.

This clonotype was seen a few times. The gene calls are TRBV2 and TRBJ1-5; D is unresolved. Germline CDR1 reads SNHLY; CDR2 reads FYNNEI. V shed 5 bases and J shed 7 bases, with 15 bases lying between them. The CDR3 runs to 14 residues. CDR3 residues: CASSRDDMRQPQHF. CDR3 nucleotide sequence: TGTGCCAGCAGTCGAGACGATATGAGGCAGCCCCAGCATTTT. The complete variable domain, with remaining parts taken from reference TRBV2 and TRBJ1-5, reads EPEVTQTPSHQVTQMGQEVILRCVPISNHLYFYWYRQILGQKVEFLVSFYNNEISEKSEIFDDQFSVERPDGSNFTLKIRSTKLEDSAMYFCASSRDDMRQPQHFGDGTRLSIL.

Notes on this clonotype: At one end, the junction sequence differs from germline, possibly due to a read error. The chain combines TRBV19 with TRBJ2-5; D may be TRBD1 or TRBD2 (5 bases each). The CDR3 loop spans 16 amino acids. Germline V gene data show CDR1 as LNHDA and CDR2 as SQIVND (reference sequence). The CDR3 loop reads CASSITGTLYQEAQYF. DNA for the CDR3: TGTGCCAGTAGTATCACCGGGACCCTGTACCAAGAGGCCCAGTACTTC.

This clonotype was counted ten times or more. The chain links TRBV7-9 to TRBJ2-7, with D possibly being TRBD1 (6 bases). The V and J ends lost 4 bases and 3 bases respectively, with 19 bases between them. The CDR3 is made up of 16 amino acids. The germline gives CDR1 SEHNR, CDR2 FQNEAQ (reference sequence). CDR3 region: CASSSTAGTNFYEQYF. CDR3 DNA: TGTGCCAGCAGCTCCACCGCCGGGACAAATTTCTACGAGCAGTACTTC.

This clonotype was recorded at least ten times. This sequence joins TRBV4-1 and TRBJ2-3; D perhaps matches TRBD2 (5 bases). The CDR3 has 16 residues. The ends were cut back, 4 bases at V and 3 bases at J, with 17 bases in the middle. The germline CDR1 and CDR2 sequences are MGHRA and YSYEKL. The CDR3 is CASSLRGSPQTDTQYF. The CDR3 region has the DNA TGCGCCAGCAGCCTCCGAGGGAGCCCACAAACAGATACGCAGTATTTT.

In this sample, this clonotype turned up a few times. V gene TRBV12-3 or TRBV12-4 combines with J gene TRBJ2-6; TRBD2 matches at 7 bases. V was pared by 7 bases and J by 0 bases, with 12 bases of the junction left unmatched. The CDR3 loop spans 18 amino acids. The DNA of the CDR3 is TGTGCCAGCACCTCGCCTAGCGGACTAAACTCTGGGGCCAACGTCCTGACTTTC. Translating gives CASTSPSGLNSGANVLTF.

The sample holds a few counts of this clonotype. A much more abundant neighbour one base away suggests this may be a read error. The chain couples TRBV3-1 to TRBJ2-7, with 8 positions matching TRBD2. Germline-derived CDR1 and CDR2 are LGHDT and YNNKEL (reference sequence). V was clipped by 1 base and J by 3 bases; unmatched bases: 2. The length of the CDR3 is 14 residues. For the CDR3, the DNA is TGTGCCAGCAGCCAAGCAGCGGGGGTCTACGAGCAGTACTTC. This encodes CASSQAAGVYEQYF.

This clonotype appeared many times. The chain is built from TRBV12-5 and TRBJ1-1; D remains ambiguous. The germline V gene encodes CDR1 LGHNT and CDR2 FRNRAP. The CDR3 sequence is 15 residues long. Trimming removed 2 bases from V and 3 bases from J, with 13 bases in between. In DNA, the CDR3 is TGTGCTAGTGGTTTGCCTAATAAGGTGGACACTGAAGCTTTCTTT. It encodes CASGLPNKVDTEAFF.

Of note for this clonotype: This may stem from a read error, because a much larger clone lies one nucleotide away. V usage is TRBV27 and J usage is TRBJ2-7; a weak D match, TRBD2 (5 bases). V was cut by 6 bases and J by 2 bases, with 14 bases left in between. CDR3 size: 14 residues. Germline CDR1 is MNHEY and CDR2 is SMNVEV (reference sequence). For the CDR3, the DNA is TGTGCCAGCAGCTCAGCGGTAGCACCCTACGAGCAGTACTTC. It specifies CASSSAVAPYEQYF.

A word on this clonotype: A much more abundant neighbour one base away suggests this may be a read error. The chain has TRBV27 and TRBJ1-2; TRBD1 might be the D (5 bases). Germline lookup yields CDR1 MNHEY and CDR2 SMNVEV (reference sequence). This CDR3 has 15 residues. The CDR3 DNA reads TGTGCCAGCAGTCTGGACAAACAAGGAAACTATGGCTACGCCTTC. Its protein is CASSLDKQGNYGYAF.

This clonotype was counted ten times or more. The rearrangement uses TRBV7-9 and TRBJ1-6; a weak D match, TRBD1 (5 bases). CDR3 length equals 17 residues. From germline, CDR1 is SEHNR and CDR2 FQNEAQ (reference sequence). V was cut by 5 bases and J by 3 bases, with 17 bases left in between. The CDR3 DNA follows: TGTGCCAGCAGCCAGAGTTCAGGGTTGTTCTATAATTCACCCCTCCACTTT. Amino acid sequence: CASSQSSGLFYNSPLHF.

The table lists this clonotype with many counts. V and J are TRBV13 and TRBJ2-7; no reliable D call. Per germline, CDR1 PRHDT and CDR2 FYEKMQ (reference sequence). V shed 0 bases and J shed 2 bases, with 8 bases lying between them. The CDR3 consists of 14 residues. This chain's CDR3 is CASSLGLYPYEQYF. The DNA of the CDR3 is TGTGCCAGCAGCTTAGGGCTCTACCCCTACGAGCAGTACTTC.

This rearrangement joins TRBV6-1 to TRBJ2-5; D ambiguous. The germline V gene encodes CDR1 MNHNS and CDR2 SASEGT. CDR3 size: 11 residues. Deletions cut 6 bases from V and 3 bases from J, with 5 bases between. The CDR3 DNA is TGTGCCAGCAGAAGAGAAGAGACCCAGTACTTC. It is translated as CASRREETQYF.

In its sample, this clonotype was seen many times. The chain has TRBV13 and TRBJ1-4; tentatively, D is TRBD1 (6 bases). V lost 5 bases and J 7 bases, leaving 14 bases between the germline ends. The CDR3 has 14 residues. Germline CDR1 reads PRHDT; CDR2 reads FYEKMQ (reference sequence). The CDR3 sequence is CASSSRGGGEKLFF. The CDR3 region has the DNA TGTGCCAGCAGCAGCCGTGGGGGCGGTGAAAAACTGTTTTTT.

The gene calls are TRBV12-3 or TRBV12-4 and TRBJ2-2; maybe TRBD1 (5 bases). The CDR3 runs to 16 residues. V was trimmed by 6 bases and J by 3 bases, leaving 17 bases between them. CDR3 amino acids: CASRPVRVWDTGELFF. For the CDR3, the DNA is TGTGCCAGCAGACCCGTCAGGGTATGGGACACCGGGGAGCTGTTTTTT.

This chain uses TRBV4-1 with TRBJ1-5, with D unresolved. Trimming left V 2 bases short and J 5 bases short, with 7 bases between. Per the germline V gene, CDR1 is MGHRA and CDR2 is YSYEKL. The CDR3 contains 13 residues. DNA for the CDR3: TGCGCCAGCAGCCAAACAGTAGATCAGCCCCAGCATTTT. It yields the protein CASSQTVDQPQHF.

This clonotype occurred many times. The CDR3 bases are TGTGCCAGCAGCCCCCGTTGGATCGATAACTATGGCTACACCTTC. Its translation: CASSPRWIDNYGYTF. The V call is TRBV7-9, the J call TRBJ1-2; D is uncertain. V gave up 5 bases and J gave up 1 base, with 14 bases separating them. The CDR3 extends over 15 amino acids. Germline loops: CDR1 SEHNR, CDR2 FQNEAQ (reference sequence).

As for this clonotype: A read error is possible here, since a much larger clone lies one base away. This is likely a read error, given that the CDR3 carries no conserved phenylalanine or tryptophan at its end. The gene calls are TRBV19 and TRBJ2-3; D could derive from TRBD1 or TRBD2 (5 bases each). CDR3 length: 16 amino acids. Germline values: CDR1 LNHDA, CDR2 SQIVND (reference sequence). Trimming cost V 4 bases and J 5 bases, with 19 bases left between them. DNA for the CDR3: TGTGCCAGTAGTAACCGCCGGGACCTCTTCCTAGATACGCAGTATATT. Translation gives CASSNRRDLFLDTQYI.

This clonotype has only a few counts. Here the CDR3 reads CASGPPESGRNIQYF. The CDR3 nucleotides read TGTGCCAGCGGCCCTCCGGAATCCGGGAGAAACATTCAGTACTTC. V and J are TRBV7-9 and TRBJ2-4; a weak D match, TRBD2 (6 bases). The CDR3 consists of 15 residues. Trimming left V 8 bases short and J 6 bases short, with 20 bases between. The germline V gene has CDR1 SEHNR and CDR2 FQNEAQ (reference sequence).

The chain couples TRBV7-9 to TRBJ2-3; D tentatively fits TRBD1 or TRBD2 (7 bases each). The V gene lost 5 bases and the J gene lost 4 bases, with 16 bases spanning the gap. Germline CDR1 and CDR2: SEHNR and FQNEAQ (reference sequence). The CDR3 has 15 amino acids. CDR3 protein: CASSTRGGEADTQYF. The CDR3 nucleotides are TGTGCCAGCAGCACCAGGGGGGGTGAGGCAGATACGCAGTATTTT.